This T cell receptor (beta chain) is from a study of blood T cell repertoires in COVID-19. About the research overall: Researchers got acute and convalescent COVID-19 samples from the United States, Italy and Spain.

The repertoire was sequenced with immunoSEQ multiplex PCR; TCRdb's copy has only in-frame clones and lacks some. The profile shows 350,000 or so clones, 80% to 90% of them singletons. Germline values: CDR1 SGHTA, CDR2 FQGTGA. Deletions cut 5 bases from V and 9 bases from J, with 11 bases between. The CDR3 is 12 residues long. Material: PBMCs or T cells enriched from blood (not recorded which). This chain uses TRBV7-3 with TRBJ2-1; D may be TRBD1 (5 bases). The receptor comes from a woman aged 35 to 49 with acute COVID-19. DNA of the CDR3: TGTGCCAGCAGCCCCATTAGGGGTGAGCAGTTCTTC. It encodes CASSPIRGEQFF.